The 7 T cell receptor beta chains below were found in one sample sequenced in a study of tumor-infiltrating lymphocytes in primary liver carcinoma. The study co-extracted DNA and RNA from roughly 20-30 mg of unsorted bulk tissue. From roughly 500 ng total RNA, TCR beta cDNA was generated with a primer in the constant region. Construction of TCR beta libraries relied on three successive nested multiplex PCR rounds employing slightly modified ARM-PCR. TRBV1-TRBV30 forward and Cbeta reverse primers drove the first two approximately 10-cycle rounds. TCRdb recomputed calls from the multiplex PCR reads with MiXCR, one row per CDR3 protein. The sample has around 56,000 distinct CDR3 sequences; 71% are singletons. The specimen was liver tumor tissue from sampling region 2. Indicated subset: tumor region T2, inferior pole. The receptors were gathered from a man aged 35 to 55 with primary liver carcinoma and hepatitis B virus infection.

This clonotype was detected ten times or more. The V and J genes are TRBV28 and TRBJ2-7, with 10 bases identical to TRBD1. V dropped 6 bases and J dropped 7; count of bases not matched to a gene: 6. CDR1 is MDHEN, CDR2 SYDVKM, per germline. This CDR3 is 13 amino acids long. The CDR3 spells CASSPGTGVEQYF. For the CDR3, the DNA is TGTGCCAGCAGCCCTGGGACAGGGGTTGAGCAGTACTTC.

On this clonotype: This may come from a read error, since a much larger clone is one base off. Because it lacks the conserved phenylalanine or tryptophan at the end, this CDR3 is likely a read error. This chain uses TRBV5-4 with TRBJ2-1; D remains unclear. This CDR3 has 13 residues. The V end lost 0 bases, the J end lost 9 bases, and 10 bases lay between the germline ends. Germline loops: CDR1 SGHNT, CDR2 YYREEE (reference sequence). The CDR3 sequence is CASSLGANSEQFL. As DNA, the CDR3 is TGTGCCAGCAGCTTGGGGGCGAACAGTGAGCAGTTCTTA.

The table lists this clonotype with many counts. The V gene is TRBV6-5, the J gene TRBJ1-2; no firm D call. The germline V and J ends were trimmed by 7 bases and 8 bases, with 11 bases remaining between them. Per germline, CDR1 MNHEY and CDR2 SVGAGI. The CDR3 is made up of 11 amino acids. This chain's CDR3 is CASTDGRGYTF. The CDR3 DNA reads TGTGCCAGCACCGATGGGAGAGGCTACACCTTC.

As concerns this clonotype: At one end, the junction sequence differs from germline, possibly due to a read error. The chain couples TRBV6-2 or TRBV6-3 to TRBJ1-3; tentatively, D is TRBD1 (6 bases). The CDR3 spans 16 residues. Germline V gene data show CDR1 as MNHEY and CDR2 as SVGEGT. The CDR3 nucleotides are TGTGCCTGCAGCCCACCGCGGACAGTGTCTGGAAACACCATATATTTT. Its protein product is CACSPPRTVSGNTIYF.

To note about this clonotype: Germline and junction disagree at one end, which may indicate a read error. The CDR3 coding sequence is TGCACCAGCAGCCTGGGACAGGGGGCAGGGATAGCGGGAGGAATCTACGAGGAGTACTTC. Translation: CTSSLGQGAGIAGGIYEEYF. The V gene is TRBV5-1, the J gene TRBJ2-7; 12 bases agree with TRBD1. The CDR3 length is 20 residues. Germline assignment: CDR1 SGHRS and CDR2 YFSETQ.

A remark on this clonotype: The germline gene is not matched at one end of the junction; a read error may be the cause. V gene TRBV11-3 combines with J gene TRBJ2-2, with 7 nucleotides matching TRBD1. Germline V gene data show CDR1 as SGHNT and CDR2 as YENEEA. The CDR3 sequence is 13 residues long. The CDR3, as DNA: TGTGCCAGCAGCTCCACAGGGGCCGGGGAGCTGTTGTTT. Residues: CASSSTGAGELLF.

This clonotype was detected ten times or more. The chain joins TRBV29-1 to TRBJ1-1, with 11 bases lining up with TRBD1. Germline trimming cut 5 bases from V and 4 bases from J; bases unmatched to any gene: 12. Germline V gives CDR1 SQVTM, CDR2 ANQGSEA. The CDR3 loop spans 16 amino acids. The CDR3 sequence is CSVSTGQGALSTEAFF. In DNA, the CDR3 is TGCAGCGTTTCGACCGGACAGGGGGCGCTTAGCACTGAAGCTTTCTTT.